What follows are 32 T cell receptor beta chains derived from one specimen sequenced in a study of molecular identifiers for immune sequencing clone quantification. From the PCR reads, TCRdb called clonotypes with MiXCR, one entry per CDR3 protein. The sample has some 580,000 distinct CDR3 sequences; less than 30% are singletons. The sample consisted of naive CD8+ T cells from blood, with Jurkat cell RNA spiked in. Specified subset: FACS-sorted CD8+CD4-CCR7+CD45RA+ naive T cells. These receptors were taken from a human donor in good health. Some libraries in this study had Jurkat cell RNA spiked in.

In its sample, this clonotype was seen many times. The chain combines TRBV5-1 with TRBJ2-7; a possible D gene is TRBD2 (5 bases). The CDR3 runs 14 residues. Germline V lookup: CDR1 SGHRS, CDR2 YFSETQ. The V and J ends lost 0 bases and 7 bases respectively, with 14 bases between them. The CDR3 nucleotides read TGCGCCAGCAGCTTGGACAGTTGGTCGGGGGAGCAGTACTTC. Its protein product is CASSLDSWSGEQYF.

This clonotype came up a few times. This chain connects TRBV10-3 to TRBJ1-5; no clear D. V was trimmed by 3 bases and J by 4 bases, leaving 10 bases between them. There are 14 residues in the CDR3. Per the germline V gene, CDR1 is ENHRY and CDR2 is SYGVKD. The CDR3 spells CAISEGQMNQPQHF. CDR3 nucleotide sequence: TGTGCCATCAGTGAAGGGCAGATGAATCAGCCCCAGCATTTT.

In this sample, this clonotype turned up a few times. One end of the junction does not line up with germline, which may come from a read error. The chain carries TRBV27 and TRBJ1-1, with no clear D. The CDR3 extends over 17 amino acids. CDR1 and CDR2 from the germline V gene are MNHEY and SMNVEV (reference sequence). In DNA, the CDR3 is TGTGCCAGCCGTTTGACCCTGGACTGGAAGCTGAACACTGAAGCTTTCTTT. It yields the protein CASRLTLDWKLNTEAFF.

The CDR3 region has the DNA TGTGCCAGCAGCGTAGACCCCAAGACAACGAACACCGGGGAGCTGTTTTTT. This codes for CASSVDPKTTNTGELFF. This rearrangement joins TRBV9 to TRBJ2-2; D unresolved. CDR3 length: 17 residues. V lost 0 bases, J lost 0 bases, and 12 bases lay in between. Per the germline V gene, CDR1 is SGDLS and CDR2 is YYNGEE.

The rearrangement uses TRBV4-1 and TRBJ1-1; D unresolved. CDR1 is MGHRA and CDR2 is YSYEKL in the germline V gene. Trimming stripped 0 bases from V and 6 bases from J, with 14 bases between. The CDR3 covers 15 residues. The CDR3 DNA follows: TGCGCCAGCAGCCAAGATCGCCAGATGGGCGCTGAAGCTTTCTTT. This encodes CASSQDRQMGAEAFF.

This clonotype showed up many times. The rearrangement joins TRBV4-3 to TRBJ2-7; no clear D gene. Germline V gives CDR1 LGHNA, CDR2 YSLEER. The CDR3 sequence is 15 residues long. The germline V and J ends were trimmed by 0 bases and 0 bases, with 9 bases remaining between them. In DNA form, the CDR3 reads TGCGCCAGCAGCCAAGATCTTCCAGGCTCCTACGAGCAGTACTTC. This sequence encodes CASSQDLPGSYEQYF.

The genes are TRBV6-2 or TRBV6-3 and TRBJ1-5; 8 bases align to TRBD1. The CDR3 is 14 residues long. V was clipped by 5 bases and J by 4 bases; unmatched bases: 4. The germline gives CDR1 MNHEY, CDR2 SVGEGT. The CDR3 DNA is TGTGCCAGCAGTACGACAGGGGAAAATCAGCCCCAGCATTTT. Translated: CASSTTGENQPQHF.

This clonotype has ten or more counts. The rearrangement links TRBV12-3 or TRBV12-4 to TRBJ1-6; 9 positions agree with TRBD1. The trim removed 6 bases at V and 10 bases at J, leaving 10 bases unmatched. The CDR3 spans 15 residues. CDR3 coding DNA: TGTGCCAGCAGCCTCACGGGACAGGGAGGGTCACCCCTCCACTTT. Protein: CASSLTGQGGSPLHF.

A few counts support this clonotype. A read error may explain this, as a much larger clone is one base away. The V and J genes are TRBV2 and TRBJ2-1; D is unresolved. V was trimmed by 5 bases and J by 10 bases, leaving 18 bases between them. The V gene's germline CDR1 is SNHLY and CDR2 FYNNEI. This CDR3 has 14 residues. The DNA of the CDR3 is TGTGCCAGCAGTCCCCCCGTAGTATCGTACGAGCAGTTCTTC. Amino acid sequence: CASSPPVVSYEQFF.

Comments on this clonotype: Possible read error: a much larger clone is one base away. It is likely a read error, because the conserved phenylalanine at the end of the CDR3 is missing. The V and J genes are TRBV29-1 and TRBJ1-1, with D maybe TRBD1 (6 bases). The CDR3 is 12 residues long. The V gene lost 7 bases and the J gene lost 6 bases, with 15 bases spanning the gap. Germline V lookup: CDR1 SQVTM, CDR2 ANQGSEA. CDR3 amino acids: CSAKAQGAEAFL. CDR3 DNA sequence: TGCAGCGCCAAAGCACAGGGTGCTGAAGCTTTCTTA.

This clonotype was observed many times. The rearrangement uses TRBV7-9 and TRBJ2-3; D ambiguous. The CDR3 has 15 amino acids. Trimming left V 4 bases short and J 6 bases short, with 17 bases between. Germline V gene sequence: CDR1 SEHNR, CDR2 FQNEAQ (reference sequence). CDR3 loop: CASSSFGLGSDTQYF. The CDR3 bases are TGTGCCAGCAGCTCTTTCGGGCTGGGGTCGGATACGCAGTATTTT.

On this clonotype itself: A much larger clone lies one base from this, so it may be a read error. The chain recombines TRBV27 with TRBJ1-1; D ambiguous. The CDR3 runs 13 residues. Germline V CDR1 and CDR2: MNHEY, SMNVEV (reference sequence). CDR3 bases: TGTGCCAACAGTTTAACTTCAGTAACTGAAGCTTTCTTT. Protein: CANSLTSVTEAFF.

This clonotype was counted ten times or more. The chain combines TRBV27 with TRBJ2-7, with a possible D match to TRBD1 (5 bases). Per germline, CDR1 MNHEY and CDR2 SMNVEV (reference sequence). The CDR3 totals 14 residues. CDR3 nucleotide sequence: TGTGCGACTCGACCCGTGCATTCCAGGGACGAGCAGTACTTC. Translating it yields CATRPVHSRDEQYF.

This clonotype was observed a handful of times. This chain uses TRBV5-4 with TRBJ1-1, with unresolved D. The V end was cut by 7 bases, the J end by 1 base, with 8 bases between. The germline CDR1 and CDR2 sequences are SGHNT and YYREEE (reference sequence). The CDR3 length is 12 residues. CDR3 in amino acids: CASDWENTEAFF. CDR3 sequence (DNA): TGTGCCAGCGACTGGGAGAACACTGAAGCTTTCTTT. Full variable domain (remainder filled in from reference TRBV5-4 and TRBJ1-1): ETGVTQSPTHLIKTRGQQVTLRCSSQSGHNTVSWYQQALGQGPQFIFQYYREEENGRGNFPPRFSGLQFPNYSSELNVNALELDDSALYLCASDWENTEAFFGQGTRLTVV.

This clonotype occurred a few times. J is TRBJ1-1 and V is TRBV19, with D unclear. CDR1 and CDR2 (germline): LNHDA, SQIVND (reference sequence). The CDR3 contains 13 residues. V lost 8 bases and J lost 1, with 11 bases in between. CDR3 in amino acids: CASRKTGNTEAFF. Written as DNA, the CDR3 is TGTGCCAGTCGAAAGACGGGGAACACTGAAGCTTTCTTT.

This clonotype was counted a few times. A single base separates this from a much larger clone, so it may be a read error. V gene TRBV4-3 combines with J gene TRBJ2-3, with a possible D match to TRBD1 (6 bases). Germline CDR1 is LGHNA and CDR2 is YSLEER. The CDR3 is made up of 16 amino acids. The CDR3 region is CASSQDVQGTVDAQYF. CDR3 sequence (DNA): TGCGCCAGCAGCCAAGATGTACAGGGAACGGTAGATGCGCAGTATTTT.

This clonotype was counted many times. The rearrangement joins TRBV6-5 to TRBJ1-5, with 8 nucleotides matching TRBD1. Germline V CDR1 and CDR2: MNHEY, SVGAGI. The V segment lost 6 bases and the J segment 3 bases; nucleotides outside the gene matches: 4. The CDR3 has 14 amino acids. CDR3 protein: CASSYRGANQPQHF. DNA of the CDR3: TGTGCCAGCAGCTACAGGGGGGCCAATCAGCCCCAGCATTTT.

Of note for this clonotype: A much larger clone sits a single nucleotide away, making a read error possible. This chain joins TRBV2 and TRBJ2-3, with D maybe TRBD2 (5 bases). The length of the CDR3 is 16 residues. In germline, CDR1 is SNHLY, CDR2 FYNNEI. CDR3 protein: CTSTRTVLSSTDTQYF. The CDR3 coding sequence is TGTACCAGCACCAGGACTGTATTGTCTAGCACAGATACGCAGTATTTT. Combining the CDR3 with reference TRBV2 and TRBJ2-3 gives the whole variable domain EPEVTQTPSHQVTQMGQEVILRCVPISNHLYFYWYRQILGQKVEFLVSFYNNEISEKSEIFDDQFSVERPDGSNFTLKIRSTKLEDSAMYFCTSTRTVLSSTDTQYFGPGTRLTVL.

This clonotype was counted between two and nine times. This sequence joins TRBV27 and TRBJ1-3; 9 bases agree with TRBD1. V shed 3 bases and J 7 bases; nucleotides not matched to a gene: 4. The CDR3 consists of 14 residues. The germline V gene encodes CDR1 MNHEY and CDR2 SMNVEV (reference sequence). The CDR3 nucleotides are TGTGCCAGCAGTTTTGGACAGGGGAGTAACACCATATATTTT. Protein sequence: CASSFGQGSNTIYF.

About this clonotype: A much larger clone differs from this one at a single base, so this may be a read error. Here the CDR3 omits its conserved ending phenylalanine or tryptophan, so a read error is the likely source. The chain recombines TRBV5-1 with TRBJ2-7; 10 bases align to TRBD2. This CDR3 contains 15 residues. V shed 9 bases and J 5 bases; nucleotides not matched to a gene: 14. Germline CDR1 reads SGHRS; CDR2 reads YFSETQ. The CDR3 bases are TGCGCCATACTCCAGCGGGGGGGCCCCGACCACGAGCAGTACTAC. Amino acids: CAILQRGGPDHEQYY.

This clonotype has just one count. A much larger clonotype is one base distant, so this may be a read error. The V gene is TRBV5-1, the J gene TRBJ2-5, with a tentative D call TRBD2 (5 bases). V lost 5 bases and J lost 1, with 12 bases in between. This CDR3 contains 14 residues. CDR1 and CDR2 (germline): SGHRS, YFSETQ. The CDR3 protein is CASRPRGCQETQYF. The CDR3 DNA follows: TGCGCCAGCAGGCCAAGAGGGTGCCAAGAGACCCAGTACTTC.

Concerning this clonotype: One base away lies a much larger clone, so this may be a sequencing read error. V and J are TRBV4-1 and TRBJ1-1, with no clear D. The CDR3 consists of 14 residues. CDR1 and CDR2 (germline): MGHRA, YSYEKL. This chain's CDR3 is CASSQVEMNTGAFF. In nucleotides, the CDR3 is TGCGCCAGCAGCCAAGTTGAAATGAACACTGGAGCTTTCTTT.

Comment on this clonotype: A much larger clone differs from this one at a single base, so this may be a read error. The chain recombines TRBV4-2 with TRBJ2-3; 9 positions match TRBD2. Per the germline V gene, CDR1 is LGHNA and CDR2 is YNFKEQ. V trimming: 8 bases; J trimming: 6 bases; junction bases outside the gene matches: 15. The CDR3 sequence is 16 residues long. The CDR3 sequence: CASCIQREAIQDTQYF. DNA for the CDR3: TGTGCCAGCTGCATCCAGCGGGAGGCCATTCAGGATACGCAGTATTTT.

This clonotype was counted at least ten times. The chain is built from TRBV5-4 and TRBJ2-3, with D perhaps assigned TRBD1 or TRBD2 (6 bases each). CDR1 and CDR2 (germline): SGHNT, YYREEE (reference sequence). V was pared by 1 base and J by 1 base, with 13 bases between. There are 16 residues in the CDR3. The CDR3 loop reads CASSLPSRGGTDTQYF. The CDR3 DNA reads as TGTGCCAGCAGCTTGCCGTCTAGGGGGGGCACAGATACGCAGTATTTT. Supplemented by reference TRBV5-4 and TRBJ2-3, the full variable domain reads ETGVTQSPTHLIKTRGQQVTLRCSSQSGHNTVSWYQQALGQGPQFIFQYYREEENGRGNFPPRFSGLQFPNYSSELNVNALELDDSALYLCASSLPSRGGTDTQYFGPGTRLTVL.

As regards this clonotype: This clone may be a read error of a much larger clone one base away. Without the conserved terminal phenylalanine or tryptophan, this CDR3 likely stems from a read error. CDR3 bases: TGTGCCTGGAGTGTACGAGGGGGTAACACTGAAGCTTTCCTT. This encodes CAWSVRGGNTEAFL. V usage is TRBV30 and J usage is TRBJ1-1; possible D gene TRBD1, 6 bases. Trimming stripped 0 bases from V and 2 bases from J, with 10 bases between. The CDR3 is 14 amino acids. CDR1 GTSNPN and CDR2 SVGIG come from the germline V gene (reference sequence).

V gene TRBV7-6 combines with J gene TRBJ2-7; 7 bases align to TRBD2. This CDR3 region has 16 residues. Germline CDR1 SGHVS, CDR2 FNYEAQ. Trimming at V came to 5 bases and at J to 4 bases, leaving 14 bases not matched to a gene. CDR3 in amino acids: CASSPFAGALGYEQYF. The CDR3 DNA sequence: TGTGCCAGCAGCCCCTTCGCGGGAGCCTTAGGGTACGAGCAGTACTTC. The whole variable domain, remainder taken from reference TRBV7-6 and TRBJ2-7, is GAGVSQSPRYKVTKRGQDVALRCDPISGHVSLYWYRQALGQGPEFLTYFNYEAQQDKSGLPNDRFSAERPEGSISTLTIQRTEQRDSAMYRCASSPFAGALGYEQYFGPGTRLTVT.

The gene calls are TRBV7-6 and TRBJ2-2; TRBD1 might be the D (5 bases). Trimming took 3 bases from V and 7 from J, leaving 15 bases between them. Germline-derived CDR1 and CDR2 are SGHVS and FNYEAQ. This CDR3 is built from 15 residues. The CDR3 nucleotides are TGTGCCAGCAGCTTCTTTCCTGAGGACATCGGGGAGCTGTTTTTT. It codes for CASSFFPEDIGELFF.

This clonotype was picked up a small number of times. This chain connects TRBV7-8 to TRBJ2-1, with 10 bases matching TRBD1. The CDR3 runs 14 residues. Unmatched junction bases numbered 4, after V lost 3 bases and J lost 8 bases. CDR1 and CDR2 (germline): SGHVS, FQNEAQ. CDR3 loop: CASSLGQGRDEQFF. Written as DNA, the CDR3 is TGTGCCAGCAGCTTGGGACAGGGGAGGGATGAGCAGTTCTTC.

The chain has TRBV12-3 or TRBV12-4 and TRBJ2-5; D not certain. Trimming stripped 6 bases from V and 5 bases from J, with 13 bases between. The CDR3 consists of 13 residues. The CDR3 reads CASSQTNGETQYF. Written as DNA, the CDR3 is TGTGCCAGCAGCCAGACAAACGGGGAGACCCAGTACTTC.

This clonotype was detected only a few times. The V call is TRBV27, the J call TRBJ1-1; no clear D gene. The CDR3 consists of 15 residues. Trimming removed 0 bases at V and 4 bases at J, with 12 bases between. CDR1 MNHEY and CDR2 SMNVEV come from the germline V gene (reference sequence). In nucleotides, the CDR3 is TGTGCCAGCAGTTTATCCGGTGGCAGGTCCACTGAAGCTTTCTTT. Translated, it gives CASSLSGGRSTEAFF.

The chain recombines TRBV7-9 with TRBJ2-5; 10 nucleotides agree with TRBD1. CDR3 length equals 19 residues. Germline CDR1 SEHNR, CDR2 FQNEAQ (reference sequence). J gave up 4 bases and V 5 bases, and 19 bases lay outside the gene matches. The CDR3 DNA sequence: TGTGCCAGCAGCATGGCCGGGACAGGGGATGTATCGAGTCGAGAGACCCAGTACTTC. Residues: CASSMAGTGDVSSRETQYF. Filled out from reference TRBV7-9 and TRBJ2-5, the complete variable domain reads DTGVSQNPRHKITKRGQNVTFRCDPISEHNRLYWYRQTLGQGPEFLTYFQNEAQLEKSRLLSDRFSAERPKGSFSTLEIQRTEQGDSAMYLCASSMAGTGDVSSRETQYFGPGTRLLVL.

A word on this clonotype: This clone may be a read error of a much larger clone one base away. The chain joins TRBV27 to TRBJ2-7, with 7 bases fitting TRBD1. This CDR3 contains 13 residues. The germline CDR1 and CDR2 sequences are MNHEY and SMNVEV (reference sequence). This chain's CDR3 is CASSTGQAYERYF. CDR3 coding DNA: TGTGCCAGCAGTACCGGACAGGCCTACGAGCGGTACTTC.